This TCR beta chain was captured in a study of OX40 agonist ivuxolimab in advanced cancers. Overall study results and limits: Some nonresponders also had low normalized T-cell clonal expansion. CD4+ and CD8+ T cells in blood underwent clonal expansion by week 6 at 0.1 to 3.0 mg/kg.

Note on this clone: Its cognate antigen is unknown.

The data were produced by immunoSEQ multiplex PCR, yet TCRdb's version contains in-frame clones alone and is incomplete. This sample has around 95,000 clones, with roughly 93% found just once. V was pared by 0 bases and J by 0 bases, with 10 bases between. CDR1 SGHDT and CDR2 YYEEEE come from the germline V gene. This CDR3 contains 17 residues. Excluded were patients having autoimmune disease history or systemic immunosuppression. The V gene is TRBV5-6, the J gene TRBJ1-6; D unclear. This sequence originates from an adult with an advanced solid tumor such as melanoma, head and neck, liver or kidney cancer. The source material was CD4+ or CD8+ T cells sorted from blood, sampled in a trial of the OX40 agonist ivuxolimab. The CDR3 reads CASSLGAVSSYNSPLHF. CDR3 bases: TGTGCCAGCAGCTTGGGGGCCGTTAGCTCCTATAATTCACCCCTCCACTTT.